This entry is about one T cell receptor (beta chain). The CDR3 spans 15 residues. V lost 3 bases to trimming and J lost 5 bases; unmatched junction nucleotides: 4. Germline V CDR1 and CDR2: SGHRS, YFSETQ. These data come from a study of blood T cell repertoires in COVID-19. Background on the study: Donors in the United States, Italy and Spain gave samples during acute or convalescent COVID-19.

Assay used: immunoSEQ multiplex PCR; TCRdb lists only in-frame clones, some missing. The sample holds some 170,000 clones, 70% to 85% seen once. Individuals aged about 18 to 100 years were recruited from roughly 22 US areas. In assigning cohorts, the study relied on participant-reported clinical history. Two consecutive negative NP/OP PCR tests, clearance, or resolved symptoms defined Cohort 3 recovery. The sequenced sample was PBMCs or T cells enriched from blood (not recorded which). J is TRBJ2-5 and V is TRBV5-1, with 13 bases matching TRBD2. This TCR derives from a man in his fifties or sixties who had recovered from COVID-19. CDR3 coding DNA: TGCGCCAGCAGCTCGGGGACTAGCGGGGTGGAGACCCAGTACTTC. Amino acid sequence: CASSSGTSGVETQYF.